One sample yielded the 28 T cell receptor beta chains listed below, sequenced in a study of blood T cell repertoires in COVID-19. Sequenced by immunoSEQ multiplex PCR; TCRdb stores in-frame clones only, minus some. In the table there are 200,000 to 300,000 clones, over 75% of which are singletons. Sequences were obtained from peripheral blood. These receptors were obtained from a human donor in a cohort sampled during active COVID-19.

The chain uses TRBV28 and TRBJ1-6; possibly TRBD1 for D (5 bases). Germline V gives CDR1 MDHEN, CDR2 SYDVKM. V gave up 7 bases and J gave up 8 bases, with 12 bases separating them. This CDR3 is 13 amino acids long. CDR3 sequence: CASTHGGDSPLHF. CDR3 DNA: TGTGCCAGCACCCACGGGGGAGATTCACCCCTCCACTTT.

The rearrangement links TRBV20-1 to TRBJ1-2; D gene ambiguous. Per the germline V gene, CDR1 is DFQATT and CDR2 is SNEGSKA (reference sequence). The V gene lost 2 bases and the J gene lost 5 bases, with 3 bases spanning the gap. The CDR3 has 10 amino acids. The CDR3 DNA follows: TGCAGTGCTAGACTTTATGGCTACACCTTC. Its translation: CSARLYGYTF.

This chain connects TRBV19 to TRBJ1-5; a possible D gene is TRBD1 (5 bases). The germline gives CDR1 LNHDA, CDR2 SQIVND (reference sequence). The CDR3 sequence is 14 residues long. V was pared by 3 bases and J by 4 bases, with 10 bases between. The CDR3 here is CASSIPGINQPQHF. DNA of the CDR3: TGTGCCAGTAGTATCCCAGGGATTAATCAGCCCCAGCATTTT. Filled out from reference TRBV19 and TRBJ1-5, the complete variable domain reads DGGITQSPKYLFRKEGQNVTLSCEQNLNHDAMYWYRQDPGQGLRLIYYSQIVNDFQKGDIAEGYSVSREKKESFPLTVTSAQKNPTAFYLCASSIPGINQPQHFGDGTRLSIL.

This rearrangement joins TRBV7-2 to TRBJ2-5; maybe TRBD1 (5 bases). This CDR3 is built from 17 residues. The germline V gene encodes CDR1 SGHTA and CDR2 FQGNSA. The ends were cut back, 1 base at V and 3 bases at J, with 18 bases in the middle. CDR3 sequence (DNA): TGTGCCAGCAGCTTAGAAGCAAGACAGAGGATAAAAGAGACCCAGTACTTC. It translates to CASSLEARQRIKETQYF. The full variable domain, rest sourced from reference TRBV7-2 and TRBJ2-5, is GAGVSQSPSNKVTEKGKDVELRCDPISGHTALYWYRQSLGQGLEFLIYFQGNSAPDKSGLPSDRFSAERTGGSVSTLTIQRTQQEDSAVYLCASSLEARQRIKETQYFGPGTRLLVL.

The count of this clone is one. The gene calls are TRBV4-1 and TRBJ1-6, with TRBD1 identical over 9 bases. Germline CDR1 is MGHRA and CDR2 is YSYEKL. V dropped 3 bases and J dropped 9; count of bases not matched to a gene: 9. The CDR3 totals 16 residues. The CDR3 DNA follows: TGCGCCAGCAGCCAGAACTCCCGGGACAGGGCTTCACCCCTCCACTTT. Its translation is CASSQNSRDRASPLHF.

The genes are TRBV27 and TRBJ1-1, with 10 bases lining up with TRBD1. The germline V gene encodes CDR1 MNHEY and CDR2 SMNVEV (reference sequence). The CDR3 is made up of 14 amino acids. Germline trimming cut 2 bases from V and 4 bases from J; bases unmatched to any gene: 1. This CDR3 reads CASSLGTGVTEAFF. Here the CDR3 DNA reads TGTGCCAGCAGTTTAGGGACAGGGGTCACTGAAGCTTTCTTT.

The chain links TRBV19 to TRBJ1-1; weak D call: TRBD1 (5 bases). Germline lookup yields CDR1 LNHDA and CDR2 SQIVND (reference sequence). The CDR3 spans 14 residues. Between the trimmed V and J ends, which lost 3 bases and 6 bases, there was a span of 14 bases. Here the CDR3 reads CASSIGDSASEAFF. In nucleotides, the CDR3 is TGTGCCAGTAGTATCGGTGACAGTGCGTCTGAAGCTTTCTTT. The full variable domain, its missing parts supplied by reference TRBV19 and TRBJ1-1, is DGGITQSPKYLFRKEGQNVTLSCEQNLNHDAMYWYRQDPGQGLRLIYYSQIVNDFQKGDIAEGYSVSREKKESFPLTVTSAQKNPTAFYLCASSIGDSASEAFFGQGTRLTVV.

The V and J genes are TRBV19 and TRBJ1-1; maybe TRBD1 (6 bases). The CDR3 length is 16 residues. The V and J ends lost 7 bases and 4 bases respectively, with 22 bases between them. Germline lookup yields CDR1 LNHDA and CDR2 SQIVND (reference sequence). The chain's CDR3 is CASTTAQGRWFTEAFF. The CDR3 DNA follows: TGTGCCAGTACCACCGCGCAGGGGCGTTGGTTCACTGAAGCTTTCTTT.

This chain joins TRBV20-1 and TRBJ2-1, with a possible D match to TRBD2 (5 bases). Germline lookup yields CDR1 DFQATT and CDR2 SNEGSKA (reference sequence). The V gene lost 6 bases and the J gene lost 9 bases, with 12 bases spanning the gap. The CDR3 length is 11 residues. The DNA for the CDR3 is TGCAGTGCGTCCCGGGAAGGTGAGCAGTTCTTC. This gives the protein CSASREGEQFF.

The V call is TRBV7-9, the J call TRBJ1-1, with a tentative D call TRBD1 (6 bases). The germline V gene has CDR1 SEHNR and CDR2 FQNEAQ (reference sequence). The CDR3 contains 14 residues. Deletions cut 5 bases from V and 1 base from J, with 11 bases between. The CDR3 protein is CASSTRTANTEAFF. CDR3 bases: TGTGCCAGCAGCACGAGGACAGCGAACACTGAAGCTTTCTTT. The full variable domain, completed using reference TRBV7-9 and TRBJ1-1, is DTGVSQNPRHKITKRGQNVTFRCDPISEHNRLYWYRQTLGQGPEFLTYFQNEAQLEKSRLLSDRFSAERPKGSFSTLEIQRTEQGDSAMYLCASSTRTANTEAFFGQGTRLTVV.

This clone was seen only a few times. The rearrangement uses TRBV28 and TRBJ2-7; 11 bases line up with TRBD2. V lost 3 bases, J lost 3 bases, and 7 bases stayed unmatched. This CDR3 comprises 16 residues. Germline V gene sequence: CDR1 MDHEN, CDR2 SYDVKM. CDR3 DNA sequence: TGTGCCAGCAGTTTTAGGAGACTAGCGGGAAACTACGAGCAGTACTTC. It specifies CASSFRRLAGNYEQYF.

The genes are TRBV7-9 and TRBJ2-7; D might be TRBD2 (5 bases). The germline V and J ends were trimmed by 0 bases and 5 bases, with 8 bases remaining between them. Germline CDR1 and CDR2: SEHNR and FQNEAQ (reference sequence). The CDR3 totals 13 residues. CDR3 residues: CASSLAGSHEQYF. The CDR3 DNA reads TGTGCCAGCAGCTTAGCAGGGAGCCACGAGCAGTACTTC.

The sample holds one count of this clone. The rearrangement joins TRBV4-3 to TRBJ2-1, with a weak D call TRBD2 (7 bases). V shed 4 bases and J shed 4 bases, with 14 bases lying between them. This CDR3 has 15 residues. From germline, CDR1 is LGHNA and CDR2 YSLEER. The CDR3 region is CASSPGGGPYNEQFF. Written as DNA, the CDR3 is TGCGCCAGCAGCCCTGGGGGGGGGCCTTACAATGAGCAGTTCTTC.

The gene calls are TRBV5-5 and TRBJ2-7; D is perhaps TRBD2 (6 bases). This CDR3 comprises 16 residues. The V gene lost 4 bases and the J gene lost 1 base, with 18 bases spanning the gap. Germline V gives CDR1 SGHKS, CDR2 YYEKEE (reference sequence). The chain's CDR3 is CASSPHSGTGSYEQYF. CDR3 bases: TGTGCCAGCAGCCCACACTCCGGGACTGGGTCCTACGAGCAGTACTTC.

CDR3 nucleotides: TGTGCCAGCACCATAGACAGGGGTTTTACAGATACGCAGTATTTT. Amino acid sequence: CASTIDRGFTDTQYF. V and J are TRBV7-2 and TRBJ2-3, with 8 bases fitting TRBD1. J lost 3 bases, V lost 7 bases, and 9 bases had no gene match. Germline V gene sequence: CDR1 SGHTA, CDR2 FQGNSA. The CDR3 extends over 15 amino acids. The whole variable domain, filled in from reference TRBV7-2 and TRBJ2-3, reads GAGVSQSPSNKVTEKGKDVELRCDPISGHTALYWYRQSLGQGLEFLIYFQGNSAPDKSGLPSDRFSAERTGGSVSTLTIQRTQQEDSAVYLCASTIDRGFTDTQYFGPGTRLTVL.

The CDR3 sequence: CASSEMVQANPNYGYTF. The CDR3 bases are TGTGCCAGCAGTGAGATGGTCCAGGCGAATCCTAACTATGGCTACACCTTC. The rearrangement joins TRBV2 to TRBJ1-2; D is unresolved. CDR3 length: 17 residues. Germline CDR1 and CDR2: SNHLY and FYNNEI. The germline V and J ends were trimmed by 3 bases and 0 bases, with 17 bases remaining between them. The full variable domain, completed using reference TRBV2 and TRBJ1-2, is EPEVTQTPSHQVTQMGQEVILRCVPISNHLYFYWYRQILGQKVEFLVSFYNNEISEKSEIFDDQFSVERPDGSNFTLKIRSTKLEDSAMYFCASSEMVQANPNYGYTFGSGTRLTVV.

The chain is built from TRBV5-6 and TRBJ2-1; TRBD1 matches at 7 bases. This CDR3 is built from 15 residues. Germline V gene sequence: CDR1 SGHDT, CDR2 YYEEEE. V trimming: 1 base; J trimming: 4 bases; junction bases outside the gene matches: 5. The CDR3 nucleotides are TGTGCCAGCAGCTTGAGACAGGGAATTTACAATGAGCAGTTCTTC. This gives the protein CASSLRQGIYNEQFF.

This chain links TRBV3-1 (or the pseudogene TRBV3-2) with TRBJ1-4; D gene unclear. Germline V gene lookup returns CDR1 LGHDT and CDR2 YNNKEL (reference sequence). The CDR3 is 12 amino acids. V lost 4 bases, J lost 7 bases, and 7 bases lay in between. The CDR3 loop reads CASSPVREKLFF. CDR3 coding DNA: TGTGCCAGCAGCCCCGTTCGTGAAAAACTGTTTTTT.

The chain is built from TRBV7-9 and TRBJ2-7, with TRBD2 matching over 13 bases. Per the germline V gene, CDR1 is SEHNR and CDR2 is FQNEAQ (reference sequence). The CDR3 spans 14 residues. The trim removed 4 bases at V and 6 bases at J, leaving 3 bases unmatched. The CDR3 DNA reads TGTGCCAGCAGCTCCGGGACTAGCGGGATCGAGCAGTACTTC. Residues: CASSSGTSGIEQYF.

This clone was seen a single time. The genes are TRBV4-3 and TRBJ1-4, with 10 bases matching TRBD1. V lost 2 bases, J lost 6 bases, and 9 bases stayed unmatched. The length of the CDR3 is 17 residues. The germline gives CDR1 LGHNA, CDR2 YSLEER. The CDR3 protein is CASSQHPGTGDYEKLFF. In DNA form, the CDR3 reads TGCGCCAGCAGCCAACATCCCGGGACAGGGGATTATGAAAAACTGTTTTTT.

The chain joins TRBV2 to TRBJ1-1; TRBD1 aligns across 10 bases. The CDR3 is 12 amino acids. Germline V gene sequence: CDR1 SNHLY, CDR2 FYNNEI. Trimming at V came to 9 bases and at J to 7 bases, leaving 5 bases not matched to a gene. Here the CDR3 reads CARIRTGGEAFF. Here the CDR3 DNA reads TGTGCCAGAATTAGGACAGGGGGTGAAGCTTTCTTT.

This chain connects TRBV3-1 (or the pseudogene TRBV3-2) to TRBJ2-1, with no clear D. CDR3 length: 15 amino acids. CDR1 LGHDT and CDR2 YNNKEL come from the germline V gene (reference sequence). Trimming removed 4 bases from V and 6 bases from J, with 16 bases in between. The CDR3 DNA sequence: TGTGCCAGCAGCCGACCTACAGAGATAATCAATGAGCAGTTCTTC. It codes for CASSRPTEIINEQFF.

This sequence joins TRBV5-1 and TRBJ1-4; TRBD1 matches at 8 bases. The germline gives CDR1 SGHRS, CDR2 YFSETQ. This CDR3 is 14 amino acids long. The trim removed 3 bases at V and 8 bases at J, leaving 6 bases unmatched. The CDR3 DNA sequence: TGCGCCAGCAGCTCAGGGGGCGGAAACGAAAAACTGTTTTTT. Translated: CASSSGGGNEKLFF.

This clone was observed once. The chain recombines TRBV9 with TRBJ2-7; 7 nucleotides match TRBD2. The CDR3 extends over 15 amino acids. Trimming removed 2 bases from V and 9 bases from J; junction bases left unmatched: 14. Per germline, CDR1 SGDLS and CDR2 YYNGEE. The CDR3 nucleotides read TGTGCCAGCAGCGTCTTAGCGGGCCCCTCGGTCCGGCAGTACTTC. It codes for CASSVLAGPSVRQYF. The full variable domain, in which reference TRBV9 and TRBJ2-7 provide the parts outside the CDR3, is DSGVTQTPKHLITATGQRVTLRCSPRSGDLSVYWYQQSLDQGLQFLIQYYNGEERAKGNILERFSAQQFPDLHSELNLSSLELGDSALYFCASSVLAGPSVRQYFGPGTRLTVT.

The rearrangement links TRBV4-2 to TRBJ2-1; TRBD2 agrees at 16 bases. CDR3 length equals 19 residues. The germline gives CDR1 LGHNA, CDR2 YNFKEQ. Trimming cost V 4 bases and J 0 bases; bases outside gene matches: 6. The CDR3 is CASSPWGLAGGSSYNEQFF. CDR3 sequence (DNA): TGTGCCAGCAGCCCCTGGGGACTAGCGGGAGGGAGCTCCTACAATGAGCAGTTCTTC.

The chain recombines TRBV18 with TRBJ1-3, with 9 bases fitting TRBD1. The length of the CDR3 is 14 residues. Germline V gene sequence: CDR1 KGHSH, CDR2 LQKENI. The V and J ends lost 4 bases and 5 bases, in that order; junction bases with no gene match: 3. In nucleotides, the CDR3 is TGTGCCAGCTCACGGACAGGGGATCGAAACACCATATATTTT. Translating gives CASSRTGDRNTIYF.

This clone came up once. CDR3 coding DNA: TGTGCCAGCAGCTTAGTTCAGTGGGACAGGGGTTCCTACGAGCAGTACTTC. It translates to CASSLVQWDRGSYEQYF. The J gene is TRBJ2-7, the V gene TRBV7-2; 10 nucleotides match TRBD1. This CDR3 comprises 17 residues. The V and J ends lost 1 base and 1 base, in that order; junction bases with no gene match: 7. The germline gives CDR1 SGHTA, CDR2 FQGNSA.

The rearrangement links TRBV6-5 to TRBJ1-6; D may be TRBD1 (5 bases). Trimming took off 0 bases at V and 9 bases at J, with 15 bases between the two ends. The CDR3 has 16 amino acids. Germline V gene sequence: CDR1 MNHEY, CDR2 SVGAGI. The CDR3 here is CASSYSPGAGGSPLHF. The DNA for the CDR3 is TGTGCCAGCAGTTACTCCCCTGGGGCGGGGGGTTCACCCCTCCACTTT.